This T cell receptor beta chain stems from a study of blood T cell repertoires in COVID-19. On the study more broadly: PBMCs, B-cell-depleted T cells, or T cells provided the cDNA or gDNA that made up the material.

A few counts support this clone. CDR1 and CDR2 (germline): SGDLS, YYNGEE. CDR3 length equals 17 residues. Trimming took 4 bases from V and 0 from J, leaving 19 bases between them. Using immunoSEQ multiplex PCR, the repertoire was profiled, and TCRdb retains in-frame clones only, with some absent. The sample includes 35,000 to 55,000 clones, roughly nine tenths of them seen just once. The sequence was collected from a human donor in a cohort sampled during active COVID-19. The chain recombines TRBV9 with TRBJ1-1; tentative D call: TRBD1 (5 bases). Sequencing was performed on peripheral blood. The CDR3 region has the DNA TGTGCCAGCAGCTCAATCCGATCGGGACTATTGAACACTGAAGCTTTCTTT. Translation: CASSSIRSGLLNTEAFF.